What follows are 20 T cell receptor beta chains derived from one specimen sequenced in a study of blood T cell repertoires in COVID-19. Using immunoSEQ multiplex PCR, the repertoire was profiled, and TCRdb retains in-frame clones only, with some absent. The sample records 70,000 or so clones, around three quarters being singletons. The specimen sequenced was peripheral blood. The source is a man between 60 and 75 years old with acute or convalescent COVID-19.

CDR3 in DNA: TGTGCCAGCAGGAGTCAGGGAAACACTGAAGCTTTCTTT. Protein sequence: CASRSQGNTEAFF. V usage is TRBV25-1 and J usage is TRBJ1-1, with TRBD1 as a possible D gene (5 bases). The CDR3 has 13 residues. Germline V gene data show CDR1 as MGHDK and CDR2 as SYGVNS. Trimming cost V 6 bases and J 2 bases, with 10 bases left between them.

The chain joins TRBV7-9 to TRBJ1-6; D gene uncertain. V lost 1 base, J lost 3 bases, and 16 bases lay in between. The CDR3 length is 18 residues. Per germline, CDR1 SEHNR and CDR2 FQNEAQ (reference sequence). The CDR3 coding sequence is TGTGCCAGCAGCTTAGGTACGGGAATCGAGTTCTATAATTCACCCCTCCACTTT. It specifies CASSLGTGIEFYNSPLHF.

This clone came up a few times. The rearrangement links TRBV3-1 (or the pseudogene TRBV3-2) to TRBJ1-1, with D hard to call. Trimming removed 6 bases from V and 0 bases from J, with 11 bases in between. The CDR3 has 14 residues. In germline, CDR1 is LGHDT, CDR2 YNNKEL (reference sequence). CDR3 nucleotide sequence: TGTGCCAGCAGTCGAGGGAACATGAACACTGAAGCTTTCTTT. Its protein product is CASSRGNMNTEAFF.

The rearrangement links TRBV5-1 to TRBJ2-1; 12 positions match TRBD2. The germline V gene has CDR1 SGHRS and CDR2 YFSETQ. The length of the CDR3 is 15 residues. V shed 4 bases and J 6 bases; nucleotides not matched to a gene: 5. CDR3 sequence reads: CASSPGLAGFNEQFF. The CDR3 coding sequence is TGCGCCAGCAGCCCTGGACTAGCGGGGTTCAATGAGCAGTTCTTC.

This clone was seen only a few times. The gene calls are TRBV11-3 and TRBJ2-7; D call uncertain. The germline V and J ends were trimmed by 3 bases and 3 bases, with 9 bases remaining between them. CDR3 length equals 13 residues. From germline, CDR1 is SGHNT and CDR2 YENEEA. The CDR3 spells CASSFHPGYEQYF. In DNA, the CDR3 is TGTGCCAGCAGCTTTCATCCAGGCTACGAGCAGTACTTC.

The chain combines TRBV9 with TRBJ2-7; 9 bases map to TRBD2. The junction had 10 bases not matched to a gene; V was cut back by 4 bases and J by 5 bases. Germline CDR1 is SGDLS and CDR2 is YYNGEE. CDR3 length: 15 residues. The CDR3 DNA is TGTGCCAGCAGCCCGCGGGGGGGCTTGGTCGACGAGCAGTACTTC. This sequence encodes CASSPRGGLVDEQYF. The full variable domain, its missing parts supplied by reference TRBV9 and TRBJ2-7, is DSGVTQTPKHLITATGQRVTLRCSPRSGDLSVYWYQQSLDQGLQFLIQYYNGEERAKGNILERFSAQQFPDLHSELNLSSLELGDSALYFCASSPRGGLVDEQYFGPGTRLTVT.

The gene calls are TRBV9 and TRBJ1-2; no clear D gene. The V end was cut by 4 bases, the J end by 0 bases, with 7 bases between. Germline assignment: CDR1 SGDLS and CDR2 YYNGEE. The CDR3 totals 13 residues. The DNA for the CDR3 is TGTGCCAGCAGCAGACAAACTAACTATGGCTACACCTTC. This codes for CASSRQTNYGYTF.

The chain links TRBV7-2 to TRBJ2-7, with D possibly matching TRBD2 (7 bases). The CDR3 is made up of 14 amino acids. Germline V lookup: CDR1 SGHTA, CDR2 FQGNSA. Trimming took off 3 bases at V and 6 bases at J, with 15 bases between the two ends. As DNA, the CDR3 is TGTGCCAGCAGCTTGTGGGGGGGGCCCGTCGAGCAGTACTTC. It yields the protein CASSLWGGPVEQYF.

This clone was picked up one time. V gene TRBV6-6 combines with J gene TRBJ1-4; D is possibly TRBD1 (5 bases). From germline, CDR1 is MNHNY and CDR2 SVGAGI (reference sequence). The V end was cut by 6 bases, the J end by 2 bases, with 13 bases between. CDR3 length: 15 amino acids. The DNA for the CDR3 is TGTGCCAGCAGCCTCAGTGGGGCCACTAATGAAAAACTGTTTTTT. This gives the protein CASSLSGATNEKLFF.

This clone came up once. The rearrangement links TRBV10-3 to TRBJ2-5; TRBD2 matches 7 bases. This CDR3 comprises 14 residues. Trimming took 6 bases from V and 3 from J; bases not matched to a gene: 7. Germline values: CDR1 ENHRY, CDR2 SYGVKD. The CDR3 loop is CAISASGAEETQYF. The CDR3 DNA reads TGTGCCATCAGCGCGAGCGGGGCGGAAGAGACCCAGTACTTC.

This clone has just a few counts. V gene TRBV29-1 combines with J gene TRBJ1-1; a possible D gene is TRBD1 (6 bases). The CDR3 is 13 amino acids. Germline-derived CDR1 and CDR2 are SQVTM and ANQGSEA. V was cut by 5 bases and J by 2 bases, with 12 bases left in between. CDR3 loop: CSVQTGLNTEAFF. CDR3 in DNA: TGCAGCGTTCAGACAGGACTCAACACTGAAGCTTTCTTT.

This clone was recorded only once. The junction departs from the called germline gene at one end, perhaps through a read error. The DNA for the CDR3 is TGTGCTAGCAGCTTCCACGGACTAGCGGAAGAGACCCAGTACTTC. Translation: CASSFHGLAEETQYF. The chain carries TRBV7-7 and TRBJ2-5; TRBD2 agrees at 10 bases. The CDR3 totals 15 residues. Germline V gene lookup returns CDR1 SSHAT and CDR2 FNYEAQ (reference sequence).

The chain links TRBV5-4 to TRBJ2-3; TRBD1 matches at 10 bases. Losses at the gene ends were 7 bases for V and 4 bases for J; bases not matched to a gene: 12. The CDR3 runs to 16 residues. The germline gives CDR1 SGHNT, CDR2 YYREEE (reference sequence). Here the CDR3 DNA reads TGTGCCAGCCGGCTGCCGTCGACAGGGGGCGCAGATACGCAGTATTTT. This codes for CASRLPSTGGADTQYF.

This chain connects TRBV2 to TRBJ1-2; maybe TRBD1 (6 bases). Per the germline V gene, CDR1 is SNHLY and CDR2 is FYNNEI. This CDR3 has 13 amino acids. The V gene lost 7 bases and the J gene lost 3 bases, with 12 bases spanning the gap. CDR3 sequence reads: CASILRQDYGYTF. The DNA of the CDR3 is TGTGCCAGCATCCTAAGACAGGACTATGGCTACACCTTC.

This chain joins TRBV6-4 and TRBJ2-5; 8 nucleotides line up with TRBD1. Trimming removed 3 bases from V and 5 bases from J; junction bases left unmatched: 5. The CDR3 consists of 14 residues. Germline V gene lookup returns CDR1 MRHNA and CDR2 SNTAGT. In DNA, the CDR3 is TGTGCCAGCAGTGAGACAGGGGAATCGGAGACCCAGTACTTC. Translation gives CASSETGESETQYF.

The chain links TRBV7-2 to TRBJ2-5; a possible D gene is TRBD2 (5 bases). The germline CDR1 and CDR2 sequences are SGHTA and FQGNSA. The CDR3 runs to 15 residues. The V end lost 4 bases, the J end lost 2 bases, and 14 bases lay between the germline ends. The chain's CDR3 is CASSSQTGSQETQYF. The CDR3 DNA follows: TGTGCCAGCAGCTCACAGACGGGGTCGCAAGAGACCCAGTACTTC.

The rearrangement joins TRBV7-2 to TRBJ2-1; TRBD1 agrees at 11 bases. V was pared by 5 bases and J by 9 bases, with 9 bases of the junction left unmatched. The CDR3 has 15 residues. Germline-derived CDR1 and CDR2 are SGHTA and FQGNSA. CDR3: CASSPRTGGLGEQFF. For the CDR3, the DNA is TGTGCCAGCAGCCCCCGGACAGGGGGCCTTGGTGAGCAGTTCTTC.

The chain joins TRBV7-8 to TRBJ2-7, with D possibly being TRBD1 (6 bases). V was cut by 5 bases and J by 6 bases, with 26 bases left in between. CDR3 length: 17 residues. Germline CDR1 SGHVS, CDR2 FQNEAQ. The CDR3 loop reads CASSLLPLDRSYGEQYF. CDR3 DNA: TGTGCCAGCAGCCTCCTCCCCCTGGACAGATCCTACGGCGAGCAGTACTTC.

This clone was seen once. V gene TRBV3-1 (or the pseudogene TRBV3-2) combines with J gene TRBJ2-2; a possible D gene is TRBD2 (6 bases). V lost 3 bases, J lost 5 bases, and 13 bases lay in between. The CDR3 length is 15 residues. CDR1 and CDR2 from the germline V gene are LGHDT and YNNKEL (reference sequence). The CDR3 loop is CASSHAGTGTGELFF. The CDR3 bases are TGTGCCAGCAGCCATGCCGGGACTGGTACCGGGGAGCTGTTTTTT.

This clone appeared once. V and J are TRBV27 and TRBJ2-2; tentatively, D is TRBD1 (6 bases). There are 15 residues in the CDR3. The ends were cut back, 4 bases at V and 5 bases at J, with 14 bases in the middle. Germline CDR1 MNHEY, CDR2 SMNVEV (reference sequence). CDR3 sequence reads: CASSSRDTRTGELFF. The CDR3 DNA reads TGTGCCAGCAGTTCACGGGACACTAGAACCGGGGAGCTGTTTTTT.